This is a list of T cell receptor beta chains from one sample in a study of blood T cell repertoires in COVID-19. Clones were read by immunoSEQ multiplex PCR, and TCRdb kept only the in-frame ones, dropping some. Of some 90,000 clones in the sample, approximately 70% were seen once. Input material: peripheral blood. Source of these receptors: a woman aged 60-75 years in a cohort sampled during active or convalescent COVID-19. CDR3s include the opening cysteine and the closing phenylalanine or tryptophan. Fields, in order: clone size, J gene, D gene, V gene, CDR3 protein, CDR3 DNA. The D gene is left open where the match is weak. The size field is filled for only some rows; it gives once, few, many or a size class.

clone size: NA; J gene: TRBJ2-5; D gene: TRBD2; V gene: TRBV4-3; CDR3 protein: CASSQVSGGGETQYF; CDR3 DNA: TGCGCCAGCAGCCAAGTATCGGGGGGTGGCGAGACCCAGTACTTC
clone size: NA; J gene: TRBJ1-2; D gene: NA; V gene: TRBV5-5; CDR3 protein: CASSLGPGDYGYTF; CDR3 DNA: TGTGCCAGCAGCCTCGGACCGGGGGACTATGGCTACACCTTC
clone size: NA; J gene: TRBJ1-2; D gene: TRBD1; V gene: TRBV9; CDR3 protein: CASSARGQGIYGYTF; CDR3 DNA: TGTGCCAGCAGCGCCCGGGGACAGGGGATTTATGGCTACACCTTC
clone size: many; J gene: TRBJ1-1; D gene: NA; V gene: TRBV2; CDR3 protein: CASITYGRGHFVPEAFF; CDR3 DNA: TGTGCCAGCATCACCTATGGGAGGGGCCATTTCGTGCCTGAAGCTTTCTTT
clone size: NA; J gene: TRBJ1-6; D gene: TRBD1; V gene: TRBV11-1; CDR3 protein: CASGTGTGRNSPLHF; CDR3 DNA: TGTGCCAGCGGAACCGGGACAGGGAGAAATTCACCCCTCCACTTT
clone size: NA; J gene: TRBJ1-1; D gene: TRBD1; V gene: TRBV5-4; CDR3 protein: CASSSRQGANTEAFF; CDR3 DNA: TGTGCCAGCAGCAGTAGACAGGGGGCGAACACTGAAGCTTTCTTT
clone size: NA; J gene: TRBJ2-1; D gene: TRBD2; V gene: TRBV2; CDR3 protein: CASSDTGGRHEQFF; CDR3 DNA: TGTGCCAGCAGTGACACGGGGGGGAGGCATGAGCAGTTCTTC
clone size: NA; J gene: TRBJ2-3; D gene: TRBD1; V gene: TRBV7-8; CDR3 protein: CASSSGQRLSTDTQYF; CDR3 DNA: TGTGCCAGCAGCTCGGGACAGCGGCTTAGCACAGATACGCAGTATTTT
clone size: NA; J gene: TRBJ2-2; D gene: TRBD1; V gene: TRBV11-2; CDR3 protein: CASSQRDREGGELFF; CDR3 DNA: TGTGCCAGCAGCCAAAGGGACAGGGAGGGCGGGGAGCTGTTTTTT
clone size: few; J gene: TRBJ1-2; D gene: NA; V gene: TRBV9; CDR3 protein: CASTRAPGQTFNYGYTF; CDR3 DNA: TGTGCCAGCACTAGAGCTCCCGGACAGACATTTAACTATGGCTACACCTTC
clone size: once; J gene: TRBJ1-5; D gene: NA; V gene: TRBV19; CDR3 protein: CASSIGEGQPQHF; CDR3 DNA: TGTGCCAGTAGTATAGGGGAGGGTCAGCCCCAGCATTTT
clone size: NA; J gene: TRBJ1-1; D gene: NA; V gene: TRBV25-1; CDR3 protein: CASSPGWGRSAFF; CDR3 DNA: TGTGCCAGCAGCCCAGGCTGGGGGCGATCAGCTTTCTTT
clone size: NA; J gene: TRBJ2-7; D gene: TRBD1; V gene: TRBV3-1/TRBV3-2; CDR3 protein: CASSHWVGQGNGEQYF; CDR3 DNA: TGTGCCAGCAGCCATTGGGTGGGACAGGGAAACGGCGAGCAGTACTTC
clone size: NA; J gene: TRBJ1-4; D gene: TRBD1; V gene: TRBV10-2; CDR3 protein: CATRQSTGGLGEKLFF; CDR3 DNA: TGCGCCACCAGGCAGAGCACAGGGGGGCTTGGTGAAAAACTGTTTTTT
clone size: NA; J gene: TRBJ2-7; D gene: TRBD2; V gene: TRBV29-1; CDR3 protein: CSVEVPSGGPYEQYF; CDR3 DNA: TGCAGCGTTGAAGTGCCTAGCGGGGGGCCCTACGAGCAGTACTTC
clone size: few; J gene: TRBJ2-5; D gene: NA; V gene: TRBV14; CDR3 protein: CASSQDLGGQETQYF; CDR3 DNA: TGTGCCAGCAGCCAAGACCTCGGAGGGCAAGAGACCCAGTACTTC
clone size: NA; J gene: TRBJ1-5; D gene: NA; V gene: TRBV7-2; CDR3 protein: CASSLRGADQPQHF; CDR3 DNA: TGTGCCAGCAGCTTGCGGGGGGCGGATCAGCCCCAGCATTTT
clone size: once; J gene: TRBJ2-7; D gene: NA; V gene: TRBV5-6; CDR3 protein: CASSLAPGDEQYF; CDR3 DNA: TGTGCCAGCAGCTTGGCTCCGGGAGACGAGCAGTACTTC
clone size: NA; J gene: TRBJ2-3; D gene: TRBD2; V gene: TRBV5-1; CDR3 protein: CASSLAPGGDTQYF; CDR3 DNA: TGCGCCAGCAGCTTGGCCCCGGGGGGAGATACGCAGTATTTT
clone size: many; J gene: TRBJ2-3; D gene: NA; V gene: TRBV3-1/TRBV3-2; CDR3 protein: CASRKKGGLDTQYF; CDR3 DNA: TGTGCCAGCAGAAAAAAGGGGGGGTTAGATACGCAGTATTTT
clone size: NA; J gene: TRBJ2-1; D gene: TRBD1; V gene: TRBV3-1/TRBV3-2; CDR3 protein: CASSQDGDRVSYNEQFF; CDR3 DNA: TGTGCCAGCAGCCAAGACGGGGACAGGGTATCCTACAATGAGCAGTTCTTC
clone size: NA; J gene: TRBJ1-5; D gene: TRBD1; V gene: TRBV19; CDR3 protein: CASSIRTGGYSNQPQHF; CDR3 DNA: TGTGCCAGTAGTATAAGGACAGGGGGTTATAGCAATCAGCCCCAGCATTTT
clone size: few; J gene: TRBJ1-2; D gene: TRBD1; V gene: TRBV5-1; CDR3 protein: CASSPSDRGSYGYTF; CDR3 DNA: TGCGCCAGCAGCCCATCGGACAGGGGGTCCTATGGCTACACCTTC
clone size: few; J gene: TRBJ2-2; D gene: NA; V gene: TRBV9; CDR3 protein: CASSVVQGTGELFF; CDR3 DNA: TGTGCCAGCAGCGTAGTTCAGGGGACCGGGGAGCTGTTTTTT
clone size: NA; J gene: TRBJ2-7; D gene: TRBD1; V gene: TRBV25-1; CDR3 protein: CASSTRDSTYEQYF; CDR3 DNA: TGTGCCAGCAGTACCCGGGACAGTACCTACGAGCAGTACTTC
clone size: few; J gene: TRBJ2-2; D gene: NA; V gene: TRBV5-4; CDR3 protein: CASSSYRAGTGELFF; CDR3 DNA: TGTGCCAGCAGCTCCTACAGGGCGGGCACCGGGGAGCTGTTTTTT
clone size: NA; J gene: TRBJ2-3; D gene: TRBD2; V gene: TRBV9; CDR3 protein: CASSERGLAGGTSTDTQYF; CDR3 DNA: TGTGCCAGCAGCGAGAGGGGACTAGCGGGGGGGACTAGCACAGATACGCAGTATTTT
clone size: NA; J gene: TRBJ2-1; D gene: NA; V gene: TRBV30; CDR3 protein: CAWSGTYKDEQFF; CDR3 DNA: TGTGCCTGGAGTGGGACATATAAGGATGAGCAGTTCTTC
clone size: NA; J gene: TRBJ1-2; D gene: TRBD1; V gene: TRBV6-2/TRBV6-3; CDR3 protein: CASSTGQGAGGYTF; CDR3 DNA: TGTGCCAGCAGTACCGGACAGGGAGCCGGTGGCTACACCTTC
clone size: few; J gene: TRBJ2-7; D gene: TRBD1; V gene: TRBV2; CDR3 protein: CASSVQGAYEQYF; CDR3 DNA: TGTGCCAGCAGTGTTCAGGGGGCCTACGAGCAGTACTTC
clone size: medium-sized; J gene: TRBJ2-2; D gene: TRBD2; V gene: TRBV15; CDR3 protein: CATSVAGGLNTGELFF; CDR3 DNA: TGTGCCACCAGCGTAGCGGGGGGGCTGAACACCGGGGAGCTGTTTTTT
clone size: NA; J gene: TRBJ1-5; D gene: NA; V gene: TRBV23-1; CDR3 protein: CASVRPGPCGQPQHF; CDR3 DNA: TGCGCCAGCGTCCGTCCAGGGCCCTGCGGTCAGCCCCAGCATTTT
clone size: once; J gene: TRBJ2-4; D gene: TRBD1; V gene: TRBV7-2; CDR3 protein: CASSLGQGLGKNIQYF; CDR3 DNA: TGTGCCAGCAGCTTGGGACAGGGACTGGGCAAAAACATTCAGTACTTC
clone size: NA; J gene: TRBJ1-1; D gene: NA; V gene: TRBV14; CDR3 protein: CASSTQAGTEAFF; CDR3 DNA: TGTGCCAGCAGCACCCAAGCGGGCACTGAAGCTTTCTTT
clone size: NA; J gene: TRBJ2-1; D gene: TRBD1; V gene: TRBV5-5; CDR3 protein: CASSSGQGVFYEQFF; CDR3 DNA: TGTGCCAGCAGCTCGGGACAGGGGGTTTTTTATGAGCAGTTCTTC
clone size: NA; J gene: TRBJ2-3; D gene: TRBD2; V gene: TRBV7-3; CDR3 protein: CASSLTSAYTDTQYF; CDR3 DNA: TGTGCCAGCAGCTTGACTAGCGCCTACACAGATACGCAGTATTTT
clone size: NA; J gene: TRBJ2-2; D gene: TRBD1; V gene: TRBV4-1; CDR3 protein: CASSQLGQGLTGELFF; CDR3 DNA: TGCGCCAGCAGCCAACTCGGACAGGGGCTCACCGGGGAGCTGTTTTTT
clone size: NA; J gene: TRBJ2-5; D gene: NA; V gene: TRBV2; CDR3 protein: CASSDTIQETQYF; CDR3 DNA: TGTGCCAGCAGTGATACTATACAAGAGACCCAGTACTTC
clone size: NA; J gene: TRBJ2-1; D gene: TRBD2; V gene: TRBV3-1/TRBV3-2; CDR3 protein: CASSPPPRGTSGGAYNEQFF; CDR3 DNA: TGTGCCAGCAGCCCACCTCCACGCGGGACTAGCGGGGGGGCCTACAATGAGCAGTTCTTC
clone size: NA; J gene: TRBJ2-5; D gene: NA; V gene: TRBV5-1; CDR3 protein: CASSYDLGAQYF; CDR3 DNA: TGCGCCAGCAGCTATGATCTAGGGGCCCAGTACTTC
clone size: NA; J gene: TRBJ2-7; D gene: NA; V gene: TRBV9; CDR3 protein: CASSAGFHYEQYF; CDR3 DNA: TGTGCCAGCAGCGCGGGATTTCACTACGAGCAGTACTTC
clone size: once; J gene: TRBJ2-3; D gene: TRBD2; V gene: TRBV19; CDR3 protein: CASGSGGPSTDTQYF; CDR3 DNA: TGTGCCAGCGGTAGCGGGGGGCCGTCCACAGATACGCAGTATTTT
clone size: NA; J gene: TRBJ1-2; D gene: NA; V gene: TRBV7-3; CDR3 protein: CASGGANYGYTF; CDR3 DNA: TGTGCCAGCGGAGGGGCCAACTATGGCTACACCTTC
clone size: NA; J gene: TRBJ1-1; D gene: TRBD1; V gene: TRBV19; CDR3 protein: CASSIREGARAFF; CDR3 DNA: TGTGCCAGTAGTATTAGAGAGGGGGCGCGGGCTTTCTTT
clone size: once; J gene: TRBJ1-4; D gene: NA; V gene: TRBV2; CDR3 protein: CASSDGQGNEKLFF; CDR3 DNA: TGTGCCAGCAGTGACGGGCAGGGGAATGAAAAACTGTTTTTT
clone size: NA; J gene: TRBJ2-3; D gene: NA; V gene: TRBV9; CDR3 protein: CASSVVGLSDTQYF; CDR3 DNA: TGTGCCAGCAGCGTAGTCGGACTATCAGATACGCAGTATTTT
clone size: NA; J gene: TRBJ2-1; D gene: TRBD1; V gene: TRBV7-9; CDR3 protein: CASSPTGGAYNEQFF; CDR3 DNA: TGTGCCAGCAGCCCGACAGGGGGCGCTTACAATGAGCAGTTCTTC
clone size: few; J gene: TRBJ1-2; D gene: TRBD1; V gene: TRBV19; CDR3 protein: CASSIGGTGVQDGYTF; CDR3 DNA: TGTGCCAGTAGTATAGGGGGGACAGGGGTTCAAGATGGCTACACCTTC
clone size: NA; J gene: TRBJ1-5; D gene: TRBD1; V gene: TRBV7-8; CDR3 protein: CASSFPGGMGQPQHF; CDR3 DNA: TGTGCCAGCAGCTTCCCAGGGGGGATGGGTCAGCCCCAGCATTTT
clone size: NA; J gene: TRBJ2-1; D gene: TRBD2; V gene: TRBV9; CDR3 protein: CASSVSAGFSYNEQFF; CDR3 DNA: TGTGCCAGCAGCGTATCAGCGGGGTTTTCCTACAATGAGCAGTTCTTC